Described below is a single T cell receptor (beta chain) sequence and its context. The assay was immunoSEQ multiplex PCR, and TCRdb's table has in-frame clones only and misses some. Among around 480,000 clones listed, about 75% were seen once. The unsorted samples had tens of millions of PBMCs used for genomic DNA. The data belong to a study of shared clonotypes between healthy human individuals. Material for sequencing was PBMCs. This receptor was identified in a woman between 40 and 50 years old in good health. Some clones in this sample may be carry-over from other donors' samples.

This chain's CDR3 is CASSLFGMGEQFF. The DNA of the CDR3 is TGTGCCAGCAGCTTATTTGGGATGGGTGAGCAGTTCTTC. The chain joins TRBV7-9 to TRBJ2-1; D gene ambiguous. In germline, CDR1 is SEHNR, CDR2 FQNEAQ (reference sequence). Trimming cost V 2 bases and J 9 bases, with 11 bases left between them. The CDR3 contains 13 residues.